A selection of T cell receptor beta chains follows, all from one sample in a study of T cells in localized non-small cell lung cancer. TCRdb's table, derived via immunoSEQ multiplex PCR, lists solely in-frame clones and lacks some. The data contain some 30,000 clones, 85% to 90% of them singletons. This sample comprised peripheral blood, obtained before any cancer treatment. The receptors come from a female donor older than 55 with stage I lung adenocarcinoma. CDR3s include the opening cysteine and the closing phenylalanine or tryptophan. D genes are given only for firm matches. Not every row has a clone size; where given, it reads once, few, many or a size class.

clone size: .; J gene: TRBJ2-5; D gene: .; V gene: TRBV7-8; CDR3 length: 14; CDR3 DNA: TGTGCCAGCAGCATAAGGTGGTTGGGAGAGACCCAGTACTTC; CDR3 protein: CASSIRWLGETQYF
clone size: .; J gene: TRBJ2-3; D gene: TRBD2; V gene: TRBV7-2; CDR3 length: 18; CDR3 DNA: TGTGCCAGCAGCTCGCCATTCACTAGCGGGGGGACCTCCGATACGCAGTATTTT; CDR3 protein: CASSSPFTSGGTSDTQYF
clone size: .; J gene: TRBJ1-5; D gene: .; V gene: TRBV5-5; CDR3 length: 14; CDR3 DNA: TGTGCCAGCAGCTTGGGGCCCAGCAATCAGCCCCAGCATTTT; CDR3 protein: CASSLGPSNQPQHF
clone size: .; J gene: TRBJ2-7; D gene: .; V gene: TRBV5-1; CDR3 length: 14; CDR3 DNA: TGCGCCAGCAGCTTGGAGGTACCTTCCTACGAGCAGTACTTC; CDR3 protein: CASSLEVPSYEQYF
clone size: .; J gene: TRBJ2-5; D gene: .; V gene: TRBV18; CDR3 length: 13; CDR3 DNA: TGTGCCAGCTCTCTCCCAGACCAAGAGACCCAGTACTTC; CDR3 protein: CASSLPDQETQYF
clone size: .; J gene: TRBJ1-6; D gene: .; V gene: TRBV28; CDR3 length: 15; CDR3 DNA: TGTGCCAGCAGTTTAGCAGCAGGGCCCTATTCACCCCTCCACTTT; CDR3 protein: CASSLAAGPYSPLHF
clone size: .; J gene: TRBJ1-2; D gene: .; V gene: TRBV5-4; CDR3 length: 15; CDR3 DNA: TGTGCCATCGCCGACGGGCCAGTTCTTAACTATGGCTACACCTTC; CDR3 protein: CAIADGPVLNYGYTF
clone size: .; J gene: TRBJ2-7; D gene: TRBD2; V gene: TRBV6-4; CDR3 length: 17; CDR3 DNA: TGTGCCAGCAGTGCCTCTGCGACTAGCGGGAGCCCCTACGAGCAGTACTTC; CDR3 protein: CASSASATSGSPYEQYF
clone size: .; J gene: TRBJ2-2; D gene: .; V gene: TRBV5-1; CDR3 length: 15; CDR3 DNA: TGCGCCAGCAGCTTGCTTGTAGGCGACACCGGGGAGCTGTTTTTT; CDR3 protein: CASSLLVGDTGELFF
clone size: .; J gene: TRBJ2-3; D gene: .; V gene: TRBV18; CDR3 length: 16; CDR3 DNA: TGTGCCAGCTCACCACCGAACAGGGTAGGGACAGATACGCAGTATTTT; CDR3 protein: CASSPPNRVGTDTQYF
clone size: .; J gene: TRBJ2-7; D gene: .; V gene: TRBV30; CDR3 length: 13; CDR3 DNA: TGTGCCTGGAGCCCGACAGGAGCCTACGAGCAGTACTTC; CDR3 protein: CAWSPTGAYEQYF
clone size: .; J gene: TRBJ2-3; D gene: TRBD2; V gene: TRBV30; CDR3 length: 17; CDR3 DNA: TGTGCCTGGAGTGGAGGGGCTAGCGGGAGTGCATCAGATACGCAGTATTTT; CDR3 protein: CAWSGGASGSASDTQYF
clone size: .; J gene: TRBJ2-1; D gene: .; V gene: TRBV14; CDR3 length: 14; CDR3 DNA: TGTGCCAGCAGCCCCCTTCCCTCCTACAATGAGCAGTTCTTC; CDR3 protein: CASSPLPSYNEQFF
clone size: .; J gene: TRBJ1-5; D gene: TRBD1; V gene: TRBV28; CDR3 length: 14; CDR3 DNA: TGTGCCAGCACGGGAGGGGGCTTAGGTCAGCCCCAGCATTTT; CDR3 protein: CASTGGGLGQPQHF
clone size: .; J gene: TRBJ2-5; D gene: .; V gene: TRBV4-3; CDR3 length: 15; CDR3 DNA: TGCGCCAGCAGCCAGCGGGGCGACACGGTCGAAACCCAGTACTTC; CDR3 protein: CASSQRGDTVETQYF
clone size: .; J gene: TRBJ1-2; D gene: .; V gene: TRBV6-6; CDR3 length: 13; CDR3 DNA: TGTGCCAGCAGCCCCGGGACTAACTATGGCTACACCTTC; CDR3 protein: CASSPGTNYGYTF
clone size: once; J gene: TRBJ1-5; D gene: .; V gene: TRBV28; CDR3 length: 15; CDR3 DNA: TGTGCCAGCAGGGGTTACAGGAGCACCAATCAGCCCCAGCATTTT; CDR3 protein: CASRGYRSTNQPQHF
clone size: few; J gene: TRBJ2-6; D gene: .; V gene: TRBV7-6; CDR3 length: 15; CDR3 DNA: TGTGCCAGCAGGCCCCTAAATTACGGGGCCAACGTCCTGACTTTC; CDR3 protein: CASRPLNYGANVLTF
clone size: .; J gene: TRBJ2-5; D gene: .; V gene: TRBV18; CDR3 length: 13; CDR3 DNA: TGTGCCAGCTCACCCCTTGGGCAAGAGACCCAGTACTTC; CDR3 protein: CASSPLGQETQYF
clone size: .; J gene: TRBJ2-4; D gene: .; V gene: TRBV30; CDR3 length: 14; CDR3 DNA: TGTGCCTGGAGTCCAAGAAGTAAGGGGCACATTCAGTACTTC; CDR3 protein: CAWSPRSKGHIQYF
clone size: .; J gene: TRBJ1-1; D gene: TRBD1; V gene: TRBV6-5; CDR3 length: 14; CDR3 DNA: TGTGCCAGCAGCCCAGGACAGGGGCCCAGGGAAGCTTTCTTT; CDR3 protein: CASSPGQGPREAFF
clone size: once; J gene: TRBJ1-2; D gene: .; V gene: TRBV5-8; CDR3 length: 14; CDR3 DNA: TGTGCCAGCAGCTTACCGGGGATGTCGTCTGGCTACACCTTC; CDR3 protein: CASSLPGMSSGYTF
clone size: .; J gene: TRBJ2-1; D gene: TRBD1; V gene: TRBV28; CDR3 length: 15; CDR3 DNA: TGTGCCAGCAGAGAAGGGGGCAGCTCCTACAATGAGCAGTTCTTC; CDR3 protein: CASREGGSSYNEQFF
clone size: .; J gene: TRBJ1-1; D gene: .; V gene: TRBV5-1; CDR3 length: 12; CDR3 DNA: TGCGCCAGCAGCTTTGGGAGAACTGAAGCTTTCTTT; CDR3 protein: CASSFGRTEAFF